This T cell receptor beta chain was recorded in a study of radiotherapy plus CTLA-4 blockade in lung cancer. Overall study context: For 15% to 20% of patients, objective responses occurred, and about 34% had disease control.

The table came from immunoSEQ multiplex PCR; TCRdb's copy has only in-frame clones and leaves some out. The sample holds about 59,000 clones; approximately 84% are singletons and the top ten take around 6.6%. General observations from the study: Increased serum interferon-beta after radiation also reportedly predicted response strongly. Expansion in blood of tumor-derived TCR clones was seen after radiotherapy plus ipilimumab.

As for this clone: Its cognate antigen is unknown.

The source was peripheral blood, collected from a patient treated with radiotherapy plus ipilimumab. The source is a human donor with non-small cell lung cancer whose response to radiotherapy plus ipilimumab could not be evaluated.

The CDR3 bases are TGTGCCAGCAGCTTAGCCGGGAGTGGACCGTACTACGAGCAGTACTTC. It specifies CASSLAGSGPYYEQYF. This chain connects TRBV7-2 to TRBJ2-7; maybe TRBD2 (6 bases). The CDR3 is 16 amino acids. CDR1 is SGHTA and CDR2 is FQGNSA in the germline V gene. The V end was cut by 0 bases, the J end by 3 bases, with 15 bases between. The full variable domain, in which reference TRBV7-2 and TRBJ2-7 provide the parts outside the CDR3, is GAGVSQSPSNKVTEKGKDVELRCDPISGHTALYWYRQSLGQGLEFLIYFQGNSAPDKSGLPSDRFSAERTGGSVSTLTIQRTQQEDSAVYLCASSLAGSGPYYEQYFGPGTRLTVT.